The rows below give T cell receptor beta chains drawn from one sample of a study of OX40 agonist ivuxolimab in advanced cancers. Repertoires were generated with immunoSEQ multiplex PCR, while TCRdb's copy carries only in-frame clones and drops some. The sample includes around 95,000 clones, just under 95% of them seen just once. The sample here was CD4+ or CD8+ T cells sorted from blood, taken in a trial of the OX40 agonist ivuxolimab. These receptors were obtained from an adult with an advanced solid tumor such as melanoma, head and neck, liver or kidney cancer. Both conserved end residues are part of each CDR3. D genes are given only for firm matches. Part of the rows lack a size; the others show once, few, many or a class for expanded clones.

j_call: TRBJ2-3
d_call: TRBD2
v_call: TRBV18
clone_size: once
cdr3_nt: TGTGCCAGCTCACGAGAGACTAGCGGAGCGGACACAGATACGCAGTATTTT
cdr3_aa: CASSRETSGADTDTQYF

j_call: TRBJ1-2
d_call: NA
v_call: TRBV15
clone_size: NA
cdr3_nt: TGTGCCACCAGCAGAGGCTCGGCTGATGGCTACACCTTC
cdr3_aa: CATSRGSADGYTF

j_call: TRBJ2-5
d_call: TRBD1
v_call: TRBV5-4
clone_size: NA
cdr3_nt: TGTGCCAGCAGTTTCGTTTTCGACAGGGGGCCTGAGACCCAGTACTTC
cdr3_aa: CASSFVFDRGPETQYF

j_call: TRBJ2-1
d_call: TRBD2
v_call: TRBV19
clone_size: NA
cdr3_nt: TGTGCCAGTAGTAAAGGGACTAGCGGGGGAGGTTACAATGAGCAGTTCTTC
cdr3_aa: CASSKGTSGGGYNEQFF

j_call: TRBJ1-5
d_call: NA
v_call: TRBV30
clone_size: NA
cdr3_nt: TGTGCCTGGAGTGCCCAGGGAATTCAGCCCCAGCATTTT
cdr3_aa: CAWSAQGIQPQHF

j_call: TRBJ1-1
d_call: TRBD1
v_call: TRBV7-3
clone_size: NA
cdr3_nt: TGTGCCAGCAGCTTGCAGGGGGGAAACACTGAAGCTTTCTTT
cdr3_aa: CASSLQGGNTEAFF

j_call: TRBJ2-7
d_call: TRBD1
v_call: TRBV6-1
clone_size: NA
cdr3_nt: TGTGCCAGCAGTTTCCGGACAGGTTCCGAGCAGTACTTC
cdr3_aa: CASSFRTGSEQYF

j_call: TRBJ2-3
d_call: NA
v_call: TRBV11-3
clone_size: NA
cdr3_nt: TGTGCCAGCAGCCCTCCTAAGGGTGGGCGGACAGATACGCAGTATTTT
cdr3_aa: CASSPPKGGRTDTQYF

j_call: TRBJ1-2
d_call: TRBD1
v_call: TRBV6-1
clone_size: NA
cdr3_nt: TGTGCCAGCAGTGCCAACAGGGGGCGTAGTCACTATGGCTACACCTTC
cdr3_aa: CASSANRGRSHYGYTF

j_call: TRBJ1-2
d_call: NA
v_call: TRBV6-5
clone_size: NA
cdr3_nt: TGTGCCAGCACCGTAAGACGGGGATATGGCTACACCTTC
cdr3_aa: CASTVRRGYGYTF

j_call: TRBJ2-1
d_call: NA
v_call: TRBV9
clone_size: NA
cdr3_nt: TGTGCCAGCAGCGGCGGTGGTAATGCCTACAATGAGCAGTTCTTC
cdr3_aa: CASSGGGNAYNEQFF